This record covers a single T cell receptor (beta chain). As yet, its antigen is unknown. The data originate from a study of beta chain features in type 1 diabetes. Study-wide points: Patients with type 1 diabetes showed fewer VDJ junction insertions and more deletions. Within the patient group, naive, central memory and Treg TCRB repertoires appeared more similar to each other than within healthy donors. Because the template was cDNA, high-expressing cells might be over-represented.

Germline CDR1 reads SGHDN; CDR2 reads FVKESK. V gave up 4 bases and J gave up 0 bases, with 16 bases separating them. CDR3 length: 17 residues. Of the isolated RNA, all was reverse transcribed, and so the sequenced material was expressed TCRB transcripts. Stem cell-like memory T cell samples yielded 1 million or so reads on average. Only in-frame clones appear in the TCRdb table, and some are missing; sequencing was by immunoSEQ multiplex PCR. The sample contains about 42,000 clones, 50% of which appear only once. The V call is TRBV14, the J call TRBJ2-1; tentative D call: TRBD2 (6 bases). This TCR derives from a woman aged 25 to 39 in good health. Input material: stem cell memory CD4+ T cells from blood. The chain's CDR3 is CASSPRAGSFSYNEQFF. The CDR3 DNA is TGTGCCAGCAGCCCTCGGGCCGGGAGCTTCTCCTACAATGAGCAGTTCTTC.